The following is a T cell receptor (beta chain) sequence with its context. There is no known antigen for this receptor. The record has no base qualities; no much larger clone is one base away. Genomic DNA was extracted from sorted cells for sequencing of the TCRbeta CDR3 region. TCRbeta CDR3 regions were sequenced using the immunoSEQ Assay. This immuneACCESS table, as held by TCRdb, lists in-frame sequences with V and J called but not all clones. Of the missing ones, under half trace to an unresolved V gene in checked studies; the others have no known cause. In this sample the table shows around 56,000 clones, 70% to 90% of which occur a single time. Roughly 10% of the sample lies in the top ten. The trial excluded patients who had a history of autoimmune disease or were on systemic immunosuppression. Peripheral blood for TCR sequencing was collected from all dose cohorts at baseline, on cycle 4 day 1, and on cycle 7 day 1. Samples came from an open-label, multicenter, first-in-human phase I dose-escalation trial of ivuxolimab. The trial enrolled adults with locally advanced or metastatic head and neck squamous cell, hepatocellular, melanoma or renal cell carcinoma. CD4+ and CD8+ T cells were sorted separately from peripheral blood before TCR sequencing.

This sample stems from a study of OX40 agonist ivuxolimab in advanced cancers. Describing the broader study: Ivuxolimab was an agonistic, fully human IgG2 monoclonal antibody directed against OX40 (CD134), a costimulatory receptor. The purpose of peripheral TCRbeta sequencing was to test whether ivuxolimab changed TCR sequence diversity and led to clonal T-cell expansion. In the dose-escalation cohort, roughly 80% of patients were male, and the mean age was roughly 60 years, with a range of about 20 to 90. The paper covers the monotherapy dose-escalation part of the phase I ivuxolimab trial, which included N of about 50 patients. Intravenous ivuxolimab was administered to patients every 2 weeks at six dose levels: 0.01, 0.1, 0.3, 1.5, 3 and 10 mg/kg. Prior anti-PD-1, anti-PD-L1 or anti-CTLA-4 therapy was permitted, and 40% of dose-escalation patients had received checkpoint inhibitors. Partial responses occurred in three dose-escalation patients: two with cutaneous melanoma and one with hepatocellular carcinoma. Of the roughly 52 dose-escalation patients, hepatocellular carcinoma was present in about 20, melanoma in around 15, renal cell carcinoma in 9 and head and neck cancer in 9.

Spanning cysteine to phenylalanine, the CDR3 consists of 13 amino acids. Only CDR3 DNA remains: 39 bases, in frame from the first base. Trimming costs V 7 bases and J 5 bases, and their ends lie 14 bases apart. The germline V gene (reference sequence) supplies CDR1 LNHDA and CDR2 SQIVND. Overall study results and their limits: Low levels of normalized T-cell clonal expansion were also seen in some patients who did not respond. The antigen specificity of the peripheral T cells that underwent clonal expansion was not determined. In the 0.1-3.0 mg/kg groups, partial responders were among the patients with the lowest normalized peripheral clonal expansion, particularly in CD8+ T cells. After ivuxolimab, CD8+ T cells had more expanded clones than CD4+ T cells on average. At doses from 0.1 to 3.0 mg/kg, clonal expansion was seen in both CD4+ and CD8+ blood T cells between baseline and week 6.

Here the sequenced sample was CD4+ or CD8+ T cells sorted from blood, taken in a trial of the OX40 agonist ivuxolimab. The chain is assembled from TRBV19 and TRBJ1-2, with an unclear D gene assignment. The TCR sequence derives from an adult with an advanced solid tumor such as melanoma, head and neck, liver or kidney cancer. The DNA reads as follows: TGTGCCAGTAACCTCGCTGGACGGTATGGCTACACCTTC. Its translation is CASNLAGRYGYTF.